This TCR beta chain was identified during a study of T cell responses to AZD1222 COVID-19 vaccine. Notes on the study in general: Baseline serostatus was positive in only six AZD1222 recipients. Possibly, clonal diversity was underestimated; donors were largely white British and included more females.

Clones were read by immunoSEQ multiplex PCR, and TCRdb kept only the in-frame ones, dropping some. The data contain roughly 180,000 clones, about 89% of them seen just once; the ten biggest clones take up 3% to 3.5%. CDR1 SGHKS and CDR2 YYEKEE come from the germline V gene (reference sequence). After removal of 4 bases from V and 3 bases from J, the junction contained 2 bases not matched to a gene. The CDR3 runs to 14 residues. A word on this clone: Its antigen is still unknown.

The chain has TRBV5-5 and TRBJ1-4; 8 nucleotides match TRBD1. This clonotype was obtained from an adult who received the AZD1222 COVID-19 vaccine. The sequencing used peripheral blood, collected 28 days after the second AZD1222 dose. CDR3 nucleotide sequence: TGTGCCAGCAGCGCGGACAGGGCTAATGAAAAACTGTTTTTT. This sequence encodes CASSADRANEKLFF.